This T cell receptor (beta chain) was observed in a study of regulatory T cells in long-lasting Graves disease. This clonotype has a single count. A far bigger clonotype differs at one base, so this is likely a read error. Sample time point: newly diagnosed GD, antithyroid drugs for less than 3 months. RNA from PBMCs was the source of the TCR library. The CDR3 loop spans 15 amino acids. The V gene lost 7 bases and the J gene lost 3 bases, with 19 bases spanning the gap. CDR3-region Arm-PCR and iRepertoire HTBI primers produced the TCR beta libraries. Using its own MiXCR run on the multiplex PCR reads, TCRdb lists one record per CDR3 protein. The sample yields approximately 310,000 distinct CDR3 sequences, over 15% seen once.

This sample comprised peripheral blood mononuclear cells (PBMCs), obtained at new diagnosis, from a patient treated with antithyroid drugs. The source is a female donor with Graves disease. This chain uses TRBV12-3 or TRBV12-4 with TRBJ2-7, with D perhaps given as TRBD1 or TRBD2 (5 bases each). The CDR3 DNA reads TGTGCCAGCACTTTCCTGGGGCGAGGGAACTACGAGCAGTACTTC. The encoded protein is CASTFLGRGNYEQYF.